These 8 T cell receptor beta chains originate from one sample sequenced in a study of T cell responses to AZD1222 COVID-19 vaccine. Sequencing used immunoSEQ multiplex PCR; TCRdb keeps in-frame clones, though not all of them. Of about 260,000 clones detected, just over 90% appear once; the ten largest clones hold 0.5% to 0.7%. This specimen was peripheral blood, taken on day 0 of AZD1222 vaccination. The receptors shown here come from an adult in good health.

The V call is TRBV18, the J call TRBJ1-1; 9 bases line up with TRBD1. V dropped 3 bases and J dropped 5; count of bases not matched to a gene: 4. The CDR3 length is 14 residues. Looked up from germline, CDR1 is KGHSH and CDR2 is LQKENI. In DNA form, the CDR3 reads TGTGCCAGCTCACCGGGACAGGGAGAGACTGAAGCTTTCTTT. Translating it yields CASSPGQGETEAFF.

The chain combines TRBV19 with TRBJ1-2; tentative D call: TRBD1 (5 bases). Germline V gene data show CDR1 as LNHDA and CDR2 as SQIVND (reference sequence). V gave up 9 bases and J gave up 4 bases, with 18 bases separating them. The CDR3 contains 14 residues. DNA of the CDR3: TGTGCCAGCCGGTCCCGACAGATTACCTATGGCTACACCTTC. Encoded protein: CASRSRQITYGYTF.

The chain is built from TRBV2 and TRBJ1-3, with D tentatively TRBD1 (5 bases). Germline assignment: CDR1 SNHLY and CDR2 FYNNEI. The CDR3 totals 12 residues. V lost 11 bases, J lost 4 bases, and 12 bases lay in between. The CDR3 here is CAGRGTGNTIYF. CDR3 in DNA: TGTGCCGGACGGGGGACCGGAAACACCATATATTTT. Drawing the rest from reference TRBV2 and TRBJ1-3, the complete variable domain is EPEVTQTPSHQVTQMGQEVILRCVPISNHLYFYWYRQILGQKVEFLVSFYNNEISEKSEIFDDQFSVERPDGSNFTLKIRSTKLEDSAMYFCAGRGTGNTIYFGEGSWLTVV.

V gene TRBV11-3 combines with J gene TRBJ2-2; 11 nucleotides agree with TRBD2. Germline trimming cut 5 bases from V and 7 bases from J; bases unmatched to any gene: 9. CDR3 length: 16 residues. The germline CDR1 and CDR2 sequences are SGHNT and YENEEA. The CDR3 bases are TGTGCCAGCAGCGGACCGGGACTAGCGGAAGACGGGGAGCTGTTTTTT. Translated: CASSGPGLAEDGELFF.

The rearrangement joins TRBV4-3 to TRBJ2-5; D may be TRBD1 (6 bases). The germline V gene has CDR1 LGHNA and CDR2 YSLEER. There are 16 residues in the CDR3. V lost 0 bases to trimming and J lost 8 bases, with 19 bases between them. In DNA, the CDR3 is TGCGCCAGCAGCCAAGATGTCGGGGCAGGGGCGTATACCCAGTACTTC. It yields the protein CASSQDVGAGAYTQYF.

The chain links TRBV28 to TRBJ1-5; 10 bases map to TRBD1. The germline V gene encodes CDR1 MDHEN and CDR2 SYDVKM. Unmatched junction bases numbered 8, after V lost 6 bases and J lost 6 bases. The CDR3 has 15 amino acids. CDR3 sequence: CASSFGQGEVQPQHF. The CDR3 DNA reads TGTGCCAGCAGCTTTGGACAGGGGGAAGTTCAGCCCCAGCATTTT.

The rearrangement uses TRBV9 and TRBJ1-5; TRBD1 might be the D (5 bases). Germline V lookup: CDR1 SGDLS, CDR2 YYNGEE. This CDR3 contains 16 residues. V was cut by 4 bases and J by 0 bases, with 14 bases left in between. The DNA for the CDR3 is TGTGCCAGCAGCAGAAGGGGCAGTTATAGCAATCAGCCCCAGCATTTT. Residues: CASSRRGSYSNQPQHF.

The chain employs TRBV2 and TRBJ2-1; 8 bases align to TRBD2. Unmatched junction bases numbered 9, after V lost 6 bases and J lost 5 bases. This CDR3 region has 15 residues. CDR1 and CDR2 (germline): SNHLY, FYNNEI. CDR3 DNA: TGTGCCAGCAGCCCGGAAGCGGGGGAGAACAATGAGCAGTTCTTC. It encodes CASSPEAGENNEQFF.